The sequence of this T cell receptor beta chain was determined in a study of blood T cell repertoires in COVID-19. Study-level background: The cDNA or gDNA used as material had been derived from T cells, B-cell-depleted T cells, or PBMCs.

Using immunoSEQ multiplex PCR, the repertoire was profiled, and TCRdb retains in-frame clones only, with some absent. The table records about 270,000 clones, 83% of them present only once. CDR3 length equals 15 residues. Germline V gene sequence: CDR1 SEHNR, CDR2 FQNEAQ (reference sequence). Losses at the gene ends were 2 bases for V and 8 bases for J; bases not matched to a gene: 9. Sequences were obtained from peripheral blood. The chain joins TRBV7-9 to TRBJ2-1; 7 nucleotides agree with TRBD2. The origin of this receptor is a man at least 80 years old with acute or convalescent COVID-19. CDR3 bases: TGTGCCAGCAGCTTATGGGCTAGCGGATGGGATGAGCAGTTCTTC. It yields the protein CASSLWASGWDEQFF.